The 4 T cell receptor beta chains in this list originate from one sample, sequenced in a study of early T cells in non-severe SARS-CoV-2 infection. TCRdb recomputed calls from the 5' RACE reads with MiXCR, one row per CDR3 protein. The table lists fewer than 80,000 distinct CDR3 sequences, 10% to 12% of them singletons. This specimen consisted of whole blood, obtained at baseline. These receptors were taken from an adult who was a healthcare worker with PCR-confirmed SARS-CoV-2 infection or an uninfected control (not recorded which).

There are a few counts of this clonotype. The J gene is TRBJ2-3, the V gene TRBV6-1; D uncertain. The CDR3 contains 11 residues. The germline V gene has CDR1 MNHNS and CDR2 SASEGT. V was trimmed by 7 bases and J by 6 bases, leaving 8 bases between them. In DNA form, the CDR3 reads TGTGCCAGCACTCTTGGGGATACGCAGTATTTT. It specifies CASTLGDTQYF.

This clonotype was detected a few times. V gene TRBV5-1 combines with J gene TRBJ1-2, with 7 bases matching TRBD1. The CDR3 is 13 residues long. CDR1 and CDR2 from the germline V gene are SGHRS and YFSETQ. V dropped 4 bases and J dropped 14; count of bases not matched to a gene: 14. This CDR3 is CASSQGDFTAGTF. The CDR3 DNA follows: TGCGCCAGCAGCCAGGGGGACTTCACCGCTGGGACCTTC.

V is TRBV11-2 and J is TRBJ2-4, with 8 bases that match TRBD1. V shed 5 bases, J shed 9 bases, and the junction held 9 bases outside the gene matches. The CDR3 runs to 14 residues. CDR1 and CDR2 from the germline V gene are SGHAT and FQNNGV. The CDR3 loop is CASSPDRAKGIQYF. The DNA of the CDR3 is TGTGCCAGCAGCCCGGACAGGGCCAAGGGCATTCAGTACTTC.

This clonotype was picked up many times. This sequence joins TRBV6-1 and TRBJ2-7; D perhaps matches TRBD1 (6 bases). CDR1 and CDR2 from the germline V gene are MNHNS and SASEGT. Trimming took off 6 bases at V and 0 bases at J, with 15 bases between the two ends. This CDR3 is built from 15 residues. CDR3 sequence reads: CASRLGDTYSYEQYF. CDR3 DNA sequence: TGTGCCAGCAGGCTGGGGGACACCTACTCCTACGAGCAGTACTTC.